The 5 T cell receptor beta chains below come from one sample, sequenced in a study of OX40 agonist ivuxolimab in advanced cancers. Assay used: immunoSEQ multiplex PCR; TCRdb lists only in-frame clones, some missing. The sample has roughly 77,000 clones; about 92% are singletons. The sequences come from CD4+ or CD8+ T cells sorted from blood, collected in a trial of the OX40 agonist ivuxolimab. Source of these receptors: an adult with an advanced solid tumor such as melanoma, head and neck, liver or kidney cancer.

CDR3 sequence (DNA): TGTGCCAGCAGTCCTACCTATGAGCAGTTCTTC. Protein sequence: CASSPTYEQFF. The V and J genes are TRBV28 and TRBJ2-1; no clear D. Germline V gives CDR1 MDHEN, CDR2 SYDVKM. The V gene lost 5 bases and the J gene lost 8 bases, with 7 bases spanning the gap. The CDR3 is 11 residues long.

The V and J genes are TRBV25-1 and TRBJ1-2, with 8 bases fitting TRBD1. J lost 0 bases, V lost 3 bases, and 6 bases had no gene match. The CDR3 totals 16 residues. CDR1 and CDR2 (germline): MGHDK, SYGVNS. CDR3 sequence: CASSDLRTGTNYGYTF. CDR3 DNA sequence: TGTGCCAGCAGTGACCTAAGGACAGGGACTAACTATGGCTACACCTTC.

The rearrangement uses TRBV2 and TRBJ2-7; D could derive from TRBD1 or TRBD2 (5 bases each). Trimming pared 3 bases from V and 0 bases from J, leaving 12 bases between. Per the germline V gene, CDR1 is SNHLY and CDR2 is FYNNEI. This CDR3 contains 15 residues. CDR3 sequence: CASSDGGQLSYEQYF. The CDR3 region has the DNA TGTGCCAGCAGTGATGGGGGTCAGCTCTCCTACGAGCAGTACTTC.

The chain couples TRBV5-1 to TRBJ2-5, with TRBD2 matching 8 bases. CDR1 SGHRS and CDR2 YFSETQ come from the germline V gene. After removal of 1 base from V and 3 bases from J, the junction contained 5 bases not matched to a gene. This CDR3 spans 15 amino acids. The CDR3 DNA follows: TGCGCCAGCAGCTTGAACGGGAGGGCTGAAGAGACCCAGTACTTC. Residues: CASSLNGRAEETQYF.

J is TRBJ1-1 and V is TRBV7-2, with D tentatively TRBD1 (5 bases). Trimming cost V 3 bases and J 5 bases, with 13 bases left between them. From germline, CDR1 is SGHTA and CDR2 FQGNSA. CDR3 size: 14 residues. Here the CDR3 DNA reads TGTGCCAGCAGCTTCTCCGGGGGAAGAACTGAAGCTTTCTTT. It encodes CASSFSGGRTEAFF.